This record covers a single T cell receptor beta chain. Time point defined: cycle 4 day 1 (C4D1), after less than 7 weeks of nivolumab. Every patient relapsed after autologous stem cell transplantation, and brentuximab vedotin exposure varied. This sample was included in a study of PD-1 blockade in classical Hodgkin lymphoma. The repertoire was sequenced with immunoSEQ multiplex PCR; TCRdb's copy has only in-frame clones and lacks some. Found here are about 39,000 clones, around 80% of them singletons; the top ten hold approximately 9.4%. V shed 6 bases and J 2 bases; nucleotides not matched to a gene: 7. In germline, CDR1 is SNHLY, CDR2 FYNNEI. The CDR3 loop spans 15 amino acids.

The specimen was peripheral blood mononuclear cells (PBMCs), collected before the fourth cycle of nivolumab. This TCR was recovered from a human donor with classical Hodgkin lymphoma. V usage is TRBV2 and J usage is TRBJ1-3; 7 nucleotides match TRBD1. Here the CDR3 DNA reads TGTGCCAGCAGGAGACAGGGCGGGACTGGAAACACCATATATTTT. Its translation is CASRRQGGTGNTIYF.